The clone carrying this T cell receptor beta chain was seen a few times. The antigen is not known. For TCR beta, libraries came from quantitative 5'-RACE with molecular barcodes. TCRdb itself ran the 5' RACE reads through MiXCR, one entry per CDR3 protein. The sample records 300,000 to 350,000 distinct CDR3 sequences, less than 25% being singletons. Germline lookup yields CDR1 LGHNT and CDR2 FRNRAP. The V and J ends lost 1 base and 5 bases, in that order; junction bases with no gene match: 5. CDR3 size: 16 residues. This sample stems from a study of CD8 T cells in ankylosing spondylitis. General study points: Characteristic, it appeared, of ankylosing spondylitis blood was a TCR beta motif of roughly eight highly homologous variants. Earlier reports found some motif variants in synovial fluid and blood in reactive arthritis.

Sequencing was carried out using blood, either unsorted or a sorted T cell fraction (not recorded which). This clonotype was sampled from a female donor with ankylosing spondylitis or in good health (not recorded which). This rearrangement joins TRBV12-5 to TRBJ2-1; 10 positions match TRBD2. The CDR3 spells CASGLGGLAPNNEQFF. CDR3 DNA sequence: TGTGCTAGTGGTTTGGGGGGACTAGCGCCCAACAATGAGCAGTTCTTC.